Presented here are 9 T cell receptor beta chains from one specimen sequenced in a study of CD8 T cells in Susac syndrome. Random hexamers primed reverse transcription of 0.5 to 1 ug RNA. In TCRdb, the immunoSEQ multiplex PCR reads were re-called with MiXCR into one record per CDR3 protein. The profile shows 120,000 to 150,000 distinct CDR3 sequences, roughly 95% of them singletons. Material for sequencing was CD4+ T cells from PBMCs. The receptor source for this set is a human donor in good health.

The chain combines TRBV2 with TRBJ1-2; the D is unclear. Germline-derived CDR1 and CDR2 are SNHLY and FYNNEI. Trimming removed 3 bases at V and 4 bases at J, with 3 bases between. The CDR3 consists of 11 residues. In DNA, the CDR3 is TGTGCCAGCAGTGAGGGCTATGGCTACACCTTC. Its translation is CASSEGYGYTF. The complete variable domain, with remaining parts taken from reference TRBV2 and TRBJ1-2, reads EPEVTQTPSHQVTQMGQEVILRCVPISNHLYFYWYRQILGQKVEFLVSFYNNEISEKSEIFDDQFSVERPDGSNFTLKIRSTKLEDSAMYFCASSEGYGYTFGSGTRLTVV.

This chain joins TRBV7-9 and TRBJ2-2; 7 nucleotides agree with TRBD2. The germline V gene has CDR1 SEHNR and CDR2 FQNEAQ (reference sequence). This CDR3 has 15 residues. Losses at the gene ends were 11 bases for V and 3 bases for J; bases not matched to a gene: 12. CDR3 bases: TGTGCCCAGACCGCCGGGACTACCCACACCGGGGAGCTGTTTTTT. Its translation: CAQTAGTTHTGELFF.

The gene calls are TRBV7-2 and TRBJ2-3; D unclear. The CDR3 covers 14 residues. The germline gives CDR1 SGHTA, CDR2 FQGNSA. The germline V and J ends were trimmed by 5 bases and 3 bases, with 12 bases remaining between them. The CDR3 spells CASSPRRVTDTQYF. The CDR3 bases are TGTGCCAGCAGCCCCCGTAGGGTTACAGATACGCAGTATTTT.

The CDR3 DNA follows: TGTGCCAGCAGCTATTCAGAGGGATCGTACTACGAGCAGTACTTC. Translated, it gives CASSYSEGSYYEQYF. This rearrangement joins TRBV11-2 to TRBJ2-7, with a possible D match to TRBD2 (5 bases). CDR1 and CDR2 (germline): SGHAT, FQNNGV. This CDR3 has 15 amino acids. V was clipped by 4 bases and J by 3 bases, with 16 bases between them.

Points on this clonotype: The junction and the germline gene differ at one end; a read error may be behind it. This chain connects TRBV4-1 to TRBJ2-7; 8 nucleotides align to TRBD1. The CDR3 extends over 18 amino acids. Germline CDR1 reads MGHRA; CDR2 reads YSYEKL. The CDR3 DNA is TGCGCCAGCAGCCAAGATATGGCACCGGGACAGGCCACCTACGAGAAGTACTTC. Translated, it gives CASSQDMAPGQATYEKYF.

This chain joins TRBV20-1 and TRBJ1-2; the D is unclear. The CDR3 length is 13 residues. CDR1 and CDR2 from the germline V gene are DFQATT and SNEGSKA (reference sequence). V lost 5 bases, J lost 2 bases, and 12 bases lay in between. For the CDR3, the DNA is TGCAGTGCTCTCGTATTAAAGAACTATGGCTACACCTTC. The encoded protein is CSALVLKNYGYTF.

With regard to this clonotype: One junction end disagrees with the germline gene, perhaps due to a read error. CDR3 in amino acids: CASREYAGRDYGYTF. In DNA form, the CDR3 reads TGTGCCAGCAGGGAATATGCAGGCCGGGACTATGGCTACACCTTC. The V and J genes are TRBV25-1 and TRBJ1-2; D uncertain. Per germline, CDR1 MGHDK and CDR2 SYGVNS. This CDR3 has 15 residues.

The chain joins TRBV27 to TRBJ2-3; D ambiguous. This CDR3 comprises 14 residues. The germline V gene has CDR1 MNHEY and CDR2 SMNVEV (reference sequence). V lost 5 bases to trimming and J lost 1 base, with 10 bases between them. The DNA of the CDR3 is TGTGCCAGCAGTAACCGGGTCCGCACAGATACGCAGTATTTT. Its translation: CASSNRVRTDTQYF.

This chain uses TRBV4-2 with TRBJ2-2; 9 nucleotides line up with TRBD2. CDR1 LGHNA and CDR2 YNFKEQ come from the germline V gene. Trimming cost V 4 bases and J 0 bases; bases outside gene matches: 3. This CDR3 has 16 amino acids. DNA for the CDR3: TGTGCCAGCAGCCCTAGCGGGATACCGAACACCGGGGAGCTGTTTTTT. Translation gives CASSPSGIPNTGELFF.